This T cell receptor beta chain is from a study of cytomegalovirus exposure and HLA in healthy donors. PCR involved 60 Vbeta and 13 Jbeta primers. Data came from immunoSEQ multiplex PCR; TCRdb stores just in-frame clones and leaves some out. The sample records around 100,000 clones, approximately 83% being singletons. In this sample, this clone turned up a few times. The antigen is unknown. General observations from the study: Immune exposure information available was restricted to CMV serostatus.

This CDR3 is 10 amino acids long. The V segment lost 6 bases and the J segment 9 bases; nucleotides outside the gene matches: 1. Germline CDR1 and CDR2: SQVTM and ANQGSEA. The rearrangement uses TRBV29-1 and TRBJ2-1; 8 nucleotides line up with TRBD2. Sequencing input: PBMCs. The receptor's source is a woman in her late teens or twenties in good health and CMV-seronegative. In DNA, the CDR3 is TGCAGCGTCCGGGAGGGTGAGCAGTTCTTC. Translated: CSVREGEQFF.